The clone carrying this T cell receptor beta chain was seen more than once but under ten times. The antigen remains undetermined. V lost 1 base and J lost 2; bases outside the gene matches: 8. CDR3 size: 16 residues. Germline V gene sequence: CDR1 SGHKS, CDR2 YYEKEE (reference sequence). TCRdb called the 5' RACE reads again in MiXCR, with one record for every CDR3 protein. The repertoire holds 1.5 million to 2 million distinct CDR3 sequences, with less than 40% as singletons. This entry is derived from a study of identical twins. Whole-study results and caveats: Memory repertoires lacked the insertion deficit that abundant cord blood beta clonotypes showed.

Sequenced input: cord blood. This clonotype originated in a newborn girl in good health. This rearrangement joins TRBV5-5 to TRBJ2-7; the match to TRBD2 covers 8 bases. The DNA of the CDR3 is TGTGCCAGCAGCTTGAGGACTAGCATCGTTGCCTACGAGCAGTACTTC. It translates to CASSLRTSIVAYEQYF.